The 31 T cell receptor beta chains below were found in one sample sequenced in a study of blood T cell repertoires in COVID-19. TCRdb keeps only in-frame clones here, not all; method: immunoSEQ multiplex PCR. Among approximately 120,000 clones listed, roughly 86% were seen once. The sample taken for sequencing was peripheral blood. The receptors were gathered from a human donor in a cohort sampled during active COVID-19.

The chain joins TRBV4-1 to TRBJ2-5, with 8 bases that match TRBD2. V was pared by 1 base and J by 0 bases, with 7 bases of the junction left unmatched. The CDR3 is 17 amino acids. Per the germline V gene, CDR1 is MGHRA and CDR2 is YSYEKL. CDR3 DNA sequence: TGCGCCAGCAGCCAAGTGGGGGGCGGGGGGTACCAAGAGACCCAGTACTTC. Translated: CASSQVGGGGYQETQYF.

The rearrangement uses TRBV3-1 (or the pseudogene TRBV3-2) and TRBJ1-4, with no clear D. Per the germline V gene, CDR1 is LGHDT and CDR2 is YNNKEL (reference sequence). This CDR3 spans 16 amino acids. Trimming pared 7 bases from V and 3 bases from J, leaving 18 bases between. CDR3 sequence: CASTPGSGWSNEKLFF. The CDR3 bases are TGTGCCAGCACGCCAGGCAGTGGTTGGTCTAATGAAAAACTGTTTTTT.

The CDR3 DNA follows: TGCAGTGCTAGTAGTGTAGACCTACAACGAACTAGGTACGAGCAGTACTTC. Protein sequence: CSASSVDLQRTRYEQYF. The chain couples TRBV20-1 to TRBJ2-7, with TRBD2 as a possible D gene (5 bases). The CDR3 extends over 17 amino acids. The germline V and J ends were trimmed by 3 bases and 4 bases, with 25 bases remaining between them. Per germline, CDR1 DFQATT and CDR2 SNEGSKA (reference sequence).

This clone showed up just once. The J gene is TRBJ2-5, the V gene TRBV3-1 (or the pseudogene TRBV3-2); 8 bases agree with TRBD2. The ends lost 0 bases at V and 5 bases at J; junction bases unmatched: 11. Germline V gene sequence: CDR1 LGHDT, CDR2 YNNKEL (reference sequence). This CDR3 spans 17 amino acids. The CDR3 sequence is CASSQDISGGLIETQYF. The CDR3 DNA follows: TGTGCCAGCAGCCAAGATATCAGCGGGGGACTCATCGAGACCCAGTACTTC.

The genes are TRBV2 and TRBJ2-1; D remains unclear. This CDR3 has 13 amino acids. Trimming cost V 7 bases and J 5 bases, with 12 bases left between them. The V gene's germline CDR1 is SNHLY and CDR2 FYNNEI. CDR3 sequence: CASKTAGDNEQFF. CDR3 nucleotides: TGTGCCAGCAAGACTGCCGGAGACAATGAGCAGTTCTTC.

CDR3 bases: TGCAGCGTCCGGACAGGGACCGGGGAGCTGTTTTTT. Translation gives CSVRTGTGELFF. The rearrangement links TRBV29-1 to TRBJ2-2; TRBD1 agrees at 8 bases. The CDR3 sequence is 12 residues long. Germline lookup yields CDR1 SQVTM and CDR2 ANQGSEA. V gave up 6 bases and J gave up 5 bases; unmatched junction bases: 2.

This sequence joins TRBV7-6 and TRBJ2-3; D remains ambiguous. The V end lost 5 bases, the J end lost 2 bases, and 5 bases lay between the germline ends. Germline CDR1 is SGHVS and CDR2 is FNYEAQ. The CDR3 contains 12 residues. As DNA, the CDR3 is TGTGCCAGCAGCCCGTCCACAGATACGCAGTATTTT. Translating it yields CASSPSTDTQYF.

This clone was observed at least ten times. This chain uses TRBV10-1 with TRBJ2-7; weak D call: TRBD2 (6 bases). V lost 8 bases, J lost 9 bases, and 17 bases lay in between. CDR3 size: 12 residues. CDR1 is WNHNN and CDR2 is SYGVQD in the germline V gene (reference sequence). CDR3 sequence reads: CASRASDGGQYF. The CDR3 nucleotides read TGCGCCAGCCGTGCCTCCGACGGGGGGCAGTACTTC.

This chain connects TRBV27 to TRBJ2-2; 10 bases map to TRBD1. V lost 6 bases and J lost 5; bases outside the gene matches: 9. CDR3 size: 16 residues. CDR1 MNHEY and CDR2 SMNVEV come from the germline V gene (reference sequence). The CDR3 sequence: CASSFRQGARTGELFF. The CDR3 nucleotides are TGTGCCAGCAGCTTTAGACAGGGGGCGCGAACCGGGGAGCTGTTTTTT.

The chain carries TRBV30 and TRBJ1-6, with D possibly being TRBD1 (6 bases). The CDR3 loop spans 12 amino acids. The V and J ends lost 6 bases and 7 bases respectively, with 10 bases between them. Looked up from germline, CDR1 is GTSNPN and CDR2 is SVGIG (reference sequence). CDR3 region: CACHRVNSPLHF. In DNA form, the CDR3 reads TGTGCCTGTCACAGGGTCAATTCACCCCTCCACTTT.

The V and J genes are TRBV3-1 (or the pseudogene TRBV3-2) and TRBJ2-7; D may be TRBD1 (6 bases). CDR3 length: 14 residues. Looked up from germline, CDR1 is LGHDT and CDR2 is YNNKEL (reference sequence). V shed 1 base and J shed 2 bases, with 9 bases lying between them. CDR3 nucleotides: TGTGCCAGCAGCCAAGGTACAGGGCCCTACGAGCAGTACTTC. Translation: CASSQGTGPYEQYF.

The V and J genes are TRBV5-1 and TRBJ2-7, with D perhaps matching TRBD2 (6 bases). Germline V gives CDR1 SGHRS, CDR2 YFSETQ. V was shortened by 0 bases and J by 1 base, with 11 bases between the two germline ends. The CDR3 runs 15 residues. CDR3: CASSLDPGVSYEQYF. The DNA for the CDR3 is TGCGCCAGCAGCTTGGACCCGGGGGTTTCCTACGAGCAGTACTTC.

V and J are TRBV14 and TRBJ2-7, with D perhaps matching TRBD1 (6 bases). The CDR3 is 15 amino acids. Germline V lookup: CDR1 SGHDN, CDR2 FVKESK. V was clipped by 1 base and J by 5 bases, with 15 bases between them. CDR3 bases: TGTGCCAGCAGCCAAGGTTGGGGAAGGGGGAACGAGCAGTACTTC. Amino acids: CASSQGWGRGNEQYF.

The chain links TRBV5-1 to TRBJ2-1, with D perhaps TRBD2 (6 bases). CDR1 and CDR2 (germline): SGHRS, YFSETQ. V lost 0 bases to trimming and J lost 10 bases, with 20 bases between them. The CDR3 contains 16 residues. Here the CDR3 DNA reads TGCGCCAGCAGCTTGGATGGGACCGGGGTAGGACTAGAGCAGTTCTTC. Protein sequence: CASSLDGTGVGLEQFF. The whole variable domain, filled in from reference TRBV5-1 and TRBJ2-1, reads KAGVTQTPRYLIKTRGQQVTLSCSPISGHRSVSWYQQTPGQGLQFLFEYFSETQRNKGNFPGRFSGRQFSNSRSEMNVSTLELGDSALYLCASSLDGTGVGLEQFFGPGTRLTVL.

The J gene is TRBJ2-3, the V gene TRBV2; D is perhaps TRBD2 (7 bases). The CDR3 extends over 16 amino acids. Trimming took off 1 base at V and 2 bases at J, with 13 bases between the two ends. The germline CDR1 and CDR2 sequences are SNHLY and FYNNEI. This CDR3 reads CASSEGGGYLTDTQYF. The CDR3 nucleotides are TGTGCCAGCAGTGAAGGCGGGGGCTACCTCACAGATACGCAGTATTTT.

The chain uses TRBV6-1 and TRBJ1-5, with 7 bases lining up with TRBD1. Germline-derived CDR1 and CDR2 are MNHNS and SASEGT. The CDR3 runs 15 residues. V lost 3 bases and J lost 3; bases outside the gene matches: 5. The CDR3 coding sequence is TGTGCCAGCAGTGAGTCGGGACAGTCCAATCAGCCCCAGCATTTT. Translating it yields CASSESGQSNQPQHF.

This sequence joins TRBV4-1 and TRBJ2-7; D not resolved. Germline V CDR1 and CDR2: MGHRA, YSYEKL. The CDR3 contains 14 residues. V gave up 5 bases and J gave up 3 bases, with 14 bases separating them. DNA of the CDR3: TGCGCCAGCAGCAGTAGCCAGACCAACTACGAGCAGTACTTC. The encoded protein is CASSSSQTNYEQYF.

The CDR3 loop reads CASSSLQGLGEAFF. Here the CDR3 DNA reads TGTGCCAGCAGTTCCCTACAGGGTCTAGGTGAAGCTTTCTTT. This chain uses TRBV6-6 with TRBJ1-1; weak D call: TRBD1 (6 bases). This CDR3 is 14 amino acids long. Trimming took 4 bases from V and 7 from J, leaving 16 bases between them. The germline V gene has CDR1 MNHNY and CDR2 SVGAGI (reference sequence).

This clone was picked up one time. Here the CDR3 reads CASSQEWGQGLDSPLHF. Here the CDR3 DNA reads TGCGCCAGCAGCCAAGAGTGGGGACAGGGTCTTGATTCACCCCTCCACTTT. The V and J genes are TRBV4-1 and TRBJ1-6, with 9 bases matching TRBD1. This CDR3 contains 17 residues. The junction had 8 bases not matched to a gene; V was cut back by 0 bases and J by 8 bases. Germline assignment: CDR1 MGHRA and CDR2 YSYEKL.

CDR3: CASSLSRGTGAEQYF. CDR3 bases: TGTGCCAGCAGTTTATCCCGCGGCACAGGGGCCGAGCAGTACTTC. The chain links TRBV27 to TRBJ2-7, with 7 positions matching TRBD1. The CDR3 has 15 residues. Germline values: CDR1 MNHEY, CDR2 SMNVEV (reference sequence). The junction had 8 bases not matched to a gene; V was cut back by 0 bases and J by 6 bases.

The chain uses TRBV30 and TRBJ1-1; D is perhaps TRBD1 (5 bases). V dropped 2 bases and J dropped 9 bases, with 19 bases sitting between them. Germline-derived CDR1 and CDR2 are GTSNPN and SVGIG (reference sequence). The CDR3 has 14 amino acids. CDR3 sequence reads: CAWSTGGGRRKAFF. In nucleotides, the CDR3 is TGTGCCTGGAGTACGGGCGGGGGACGTAGGAAAGCTTTCTTT.

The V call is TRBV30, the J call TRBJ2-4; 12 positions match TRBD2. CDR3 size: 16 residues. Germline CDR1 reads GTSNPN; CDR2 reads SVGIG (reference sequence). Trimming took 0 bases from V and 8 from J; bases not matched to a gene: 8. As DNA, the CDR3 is TGTGCCTGGAGTGTACCACTAGCGGGGGGAATAGACATTCAGTACTTC. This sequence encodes CAWSVPLAGGIDIQYF.

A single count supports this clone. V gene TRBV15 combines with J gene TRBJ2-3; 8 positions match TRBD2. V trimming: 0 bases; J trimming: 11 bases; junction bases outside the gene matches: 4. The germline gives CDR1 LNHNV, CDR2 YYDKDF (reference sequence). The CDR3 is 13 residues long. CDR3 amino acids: CATSRDWAGGQYF. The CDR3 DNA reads TGTGCCACCAGCAGAGATTGGGCGGGGGGGCAGTATTTT.

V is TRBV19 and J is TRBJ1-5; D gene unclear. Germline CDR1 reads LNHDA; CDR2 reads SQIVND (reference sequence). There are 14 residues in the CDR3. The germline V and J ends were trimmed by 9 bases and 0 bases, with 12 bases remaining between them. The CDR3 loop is CASAADYSNQPQHF. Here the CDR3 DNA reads TGTGCCAGCGCAGCAGACTATAGCAATCAGCCCCAGCATTTT.

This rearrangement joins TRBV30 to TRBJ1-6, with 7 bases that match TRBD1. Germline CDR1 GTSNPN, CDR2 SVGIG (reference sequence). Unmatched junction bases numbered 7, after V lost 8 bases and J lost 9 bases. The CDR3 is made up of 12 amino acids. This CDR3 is CAGGQRPSPLHF. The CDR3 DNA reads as TGTGCCGGGGGACAGCGCCCTTCACCCCTCCACTTT.

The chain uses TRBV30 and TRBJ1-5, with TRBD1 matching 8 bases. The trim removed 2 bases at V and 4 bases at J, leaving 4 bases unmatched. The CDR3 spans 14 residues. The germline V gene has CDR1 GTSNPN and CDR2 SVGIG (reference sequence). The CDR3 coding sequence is TGTGCCTGGAGTCACGACAGGGGAAATCAGCCCCAGCATTTT. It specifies CAWSHDRGNQPQHF.

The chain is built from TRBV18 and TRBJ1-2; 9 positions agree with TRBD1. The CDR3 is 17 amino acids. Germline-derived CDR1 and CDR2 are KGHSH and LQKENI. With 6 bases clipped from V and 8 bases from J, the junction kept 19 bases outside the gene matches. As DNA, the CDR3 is TGTGCCAGCTCGCCAACTGGACCGGGACAGGGATTTCGGGGCTACACCTTC. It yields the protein CASSPTGPGQGFRGYTF. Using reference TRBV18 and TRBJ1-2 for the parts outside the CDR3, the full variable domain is NAGVMQNPRHLVRRRGQEARLRCSPMKGHSHVYWYRQLPEEGLKFMVYLQKENIIDESGMPKERFSAEFPKEGPSILRIQQVVRGDSAAYFCASSPTGPGQGFRGYTFGSGTRLTVV.

The CDR3 coding sequence is TGTGCCTGGAGTGAACAGGGGCTGGTTTCACCCCTCCACTTT. It codes for CAWSEQGLVSPLHF. The chain recombines TRBV30 with TRBJ1-6, with 7 bases aligning to TRBD1. V was pared by 1 base and J by 9 bases, with 6 bases of the junction left unmatched. CDR1 GTSNPN and CDR2 SVGIG come from the germline V gene (reference sequence). CDR3 length: 14 residues.

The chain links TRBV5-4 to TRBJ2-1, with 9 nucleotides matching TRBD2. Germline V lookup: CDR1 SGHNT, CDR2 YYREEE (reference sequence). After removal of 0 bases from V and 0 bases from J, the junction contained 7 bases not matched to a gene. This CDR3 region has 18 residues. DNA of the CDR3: TGTGCCAGCAGCTTGGGCGGGGGGGCCCCTAGCTCCTACAATGAGCAGTTCTTC. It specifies CASSLGGGAPSSYNEQFF.

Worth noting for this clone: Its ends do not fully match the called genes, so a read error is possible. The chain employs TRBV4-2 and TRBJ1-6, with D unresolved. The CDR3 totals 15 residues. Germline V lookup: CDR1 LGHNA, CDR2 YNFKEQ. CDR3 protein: CASSQGKNYYSPLHF. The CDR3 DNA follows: TGTGCCAGCAGCCAAGGAAAGAACTATTATTCACCCCTCCACTTT.

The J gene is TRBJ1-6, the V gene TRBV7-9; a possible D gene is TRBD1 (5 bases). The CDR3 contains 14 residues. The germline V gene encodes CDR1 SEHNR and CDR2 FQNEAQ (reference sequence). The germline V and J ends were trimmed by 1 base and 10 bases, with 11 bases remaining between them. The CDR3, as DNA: TGTGCCAGCAGCTTAGATGACCGGGGGTCACCCCTCCACTTT. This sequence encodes CASSLDDRGSPLHF. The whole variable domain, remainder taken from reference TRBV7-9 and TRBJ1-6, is DTGVSQNPRHKITKRGQNVTFRCDPISEHNRLYWYRQTLGQGPEFLTYFQNEAQLEKSRLLSDRFSAERPKGSFSTLEIQRTEQGDSAMYLCASSLDDRGSPLHFGNGTRLTVT.